This T cell receptor (beta chain) originates from a study of identical twins. TCRdb passed the 5' RACE reads through MiXCR, listing each CDR3 protein once. The sample lists hundreds of thousands of distinct CDR3 sequences; 5.5% to 7.5% were seen once. This CDR3 has 17 residues. After removal of 1 base from V and 0 bases from J, the junction contained 5 bases not matched to a gene. Overall study results and limits: Fewer insertions were carried by abundant cord blood beta clonotypes, but none was seen in memory repertoires.

About this clonotype: What it binds is unknown.

The chain couples TRBV12-3 or TRBV12-4 to TRBJ2-2; 7 bases match TRBD2. The sequence was obtained from a man aged 18 to 29 in good health. Sequencing was done on a sample of naive T cells sorted from blood. DNA for the CDR3: TGTGCCAGCAGTTTAGGCTCTAGCGGCACGAACACCGGGGAGCTGTTTTTT. Translation: CASSLGSSGTNTGELFF.